This passage covers 22 T cell receptor beta chains from one sample sequenced in a study of blood T cell repertoires in COVID-19. Assay: immunoSEQ multiplex PCR; the TCRdb copy retains only in-frame clones and omits some. This sample has about 140,000 clones, with over 75% found just once. Input material: peripheral blood. The receptor set was obtained from a human donor in a cohort sampled during active COVID-19.

This clone has just a few counts. The rearrangement uses TRBV21-1 and TRBJ2-1; TRBD2 is the table's D call and was not checked against the DNA. TRBV21-1 is given as a pseudogene. This CDR3 is 17 amino acids long. As DNA, the CDR3 is TGTGCCAGCAGGAAAAGGGATGGCCTAGCGGGAGCTGGTGAGCAGTTCTTC. Its translation: CASRKRDGLAGAGEQFF.

This clone was picked up one time. V is TRBV27 and J is TRBJ2-2; D uncertain. The ends were cut back, 3 bases at V and 4 bases at J, with 6 bases in the middle. Germline V gives CDR1 MNHEY, CDR2 SMNVEV (reference sequence). The CDR3 consists of 13 residues. CDR3 coding DNA: TGTGCCAGCAGTTTGCGTCGCACCGGGGAGCTGTTTTTT. Amino acids: CASSLRRTGELFF.

This sequence joins TRBV7-9 and TRBJ2-3, with TRBD2 matching over 7 bases. Germline CDR1 and CDR2: SEHNR and FQNEAQ (reference sequence). The CDR3 runs to 14 residues. Trimming at V came to 7 bases and at J to 4 bases, leaving 8 bases not matched to a gene. This chain's CDR3 is CASTPGRFADTQYF. The CDR3 coding sequence is TGTGCCAGCACCCCCGGGAGGTTTGCAGATACGCAGTATTTT.

The rearrangement uses TRBV21-1 and TRBJ2-1; TRBD2 is the table's D call and was not checked against the DNA. TRBV21-1 has pseudogene status. This CDR3 has 14 amino acids. The CDR3 sequence: CASSKGSLYNEQFF. In DNA form, the CDR3 reads TGTGCCAGCAGCAAAGGTTCTTTATACAATGAGCAGTTCTTC.

The CDR3, as DNA: TGTGCCAGCAGTTACCACGGACAGTTAGAGACCCAGTACTTC. This codes for CASSYHGQLETQYF. The chain links TRBV6-5 to TRBJ2-5, with D maybe TRBD1 (6 bases). Trimming cost V 2 bases and J 4 bases, with 11 bases left between them. Germline V lookup: CDR1 MNHEY, CDR2 SVGAGI. CDR3 length equals 14 residues.

This CDR3 is CASSPRSMIAGVREQYF. The CDR3 DNA is TGTGCCAGCTCACCACGGTCTATGATAGCGGGAGTACGCGAGCAGTACTTC. The chain links TRBV18 to TRBJ2-7; 9 bases are shared with TRBD2. In germline, CDR1 is KGHSH, CDR2 LQKENI. V shed 1 base, J shed 6 bases, and the junction held 13 bases outside the gene matches. CDR3 size: 17 residues. The full variable domain, rest sourced from reference TRBV18 and TRBJ2-7, is NAGVMQNPRHLVRRRGQEARLRCSPMKGHSHVYWYRQLPEEGLKFMVYLQKENIIDESGMPKERFSAEFPKEGPSILRIQQVVRGDSAAYFCASSPRSMIAGVREQYFGPGTRLTVT.

V and J are TRBV7-3 and TRBJ2-2; TRBD2 is a possible D gene (6 bases). V was clipped by 1 base and J by 4 bases, with 13 bases between them. CDR1 SGHTA and CDR2 FQGTGA come from the germline V gene. The CDR3 loop spans 16 amino acids. The CDR3 here is CASSLNGGVGTGELFF. The DNA for the CDR3 is TGTGCCAGCAGCTTAAACGGGGGAGTCGGCACCGGGGAGCTGTTTTTT.

The chain has TRBV4-3 and TRBJ2-1, with D unclear. CDR1 is LGHNA and CDR2 is YSLEER in the germline V gene. The CDR3 covers 14 residues. V was clipped by 1 base and J by 4 bases, with 8 bases between them. The DNA of the CDR3 is TGCGCCAGCAGCCAAGGTGTCTCTTACAATGAGCAGTTCTTC. As protein: CASSQGVSYNEQFF.

The chain is built from TRBV28 and TRBJ2-6, with TRBD2 matching 10 bases. The CDR3 is made up of 19 amino acids. The V gene end was trimmed by 2 bases and the J gene end by 0 bases; junction bases not matched to a gene: 7. From germline, CDR1 is MDHEN and CDR2 SYDVKM. The DNA for the CDR3 is TGTGCCAGCAGTTTACCCCTAGCGGGAGCCACCTCTGGGGCCAACGTCCTGACTTTC. Encoded protein: CASSLPLAGATSGANVLTF.

The V gene is TRBV27, the J gene TRBJ1-1, with D perhaps TRBD1 (6 bases). Germline V gene data show CDR1 as MNHEY and CDR2 as SMNVEV (reference sequence). The CDR3 totals 14 residues. Trimming took off 8 bases at V and 0 bases at J, with 13 bases between the two ends. Here the CDR3 reads CASVDRSLNTEAFF. DNA for the CDR3: TGTGCCAGCGTAGACAGGAGTTTGAACACTGAAGCTTTCTTT.

The gene calls are TRBV5-1 and TRBJ2-2, with D unclear. CDR1 is SGHRS, CDR2 YFSETQ, per germline. The CDR3 is 13 amino acids. Trimming stripped 4 bases from V and 8 bases from J, with 12 bases between. The CDR3 loop is CASSPLIIGELFF. The CDR3 DNA is TGCGCCAGCAGCCCCCTTATAATAGGGGAGCTGTTTTTT.

J is TRBJ1-1 and V is TRBV2; D is unresolved. This CDR3 region has 15 residues. CDR1 is SNHLY, CDR2 FYNNEI, per germline. Trimming pared 4 bases from V and 1 base from J, leaving 13 bases between. The CDR3: CASSVSRAPNTEAFF. The CDR3 bases are TGTGCCAGCAGTGTATCGAGGGCCCCGAACACTGAAGCTTTCTTT.

The gene calls are TRBV11-1 and TRBJ2-7; 7 nucleotides align to TRBD1. Germline trimming cut 4 bases from V and 2 bases from J; bases unmatched to any gene: 11. Germline assignment: CDR1 SGHAT and CDR2 FQDESV (reference sequence). The CDR3 is 16 residues long. This chain's CDR3 is CASSSYDTGVPYEQYF. The CDR3 DNA sequence: TGTGCCAGCAGCTCGTACGATACAGGGGTCCCCTACGAGCAGTACTTC.

V gene TRBV7-2 combines with J gene TRBJ1-1; D perhaps matches TRBD1 (6 bases). CDR1 is SGHTA and CDR2 is FQGNSA in the germline V gene. The CDR3 runs 14 residues. V lost 2 bases and J lost 3, with 10 bases in between. CDR3 DNA sequence: TGTGCCAGCAGCTTATCTCCAGGGGACACTGAAGCTTTCTTT. Translation gives CASSLSPGDTEAFF.

The genes are TRBV29-1 and TRBJ2-3; no clear D. V shed 4 bases and J shed 0 bases, with 8 bases lying between them. CDR1 is SQVTM and CDR2 is ANQGSEA in the germline V gene. The CDR3 covers 13 residues. The CDR3, as DNA: TGCAGCGTTGCCCGGTCCAGCACAGATACGCAGTATTTT. It specifies CSVARSSTDTQYF.

V is TRBV18 and J is TRBJ1-1, with a possible D match to TRBD1 (6 bases). V lost 0 bases and J 5 bases, leaving 16 bases between the germline ends. Germline V gene data show CDR1 as KGHSH and CDR2 as LQKENI. The CDR3 spans 16 residues. CDR3 nucleotides: TGTGCCAGCTCACCACCGCTGAGAACAGGGTCAACTGAAGCTTTCTTT. Translating gives CASSPPLRTGSTEAFF.

V usage is TRBV5-1 and J usage is TRBJ1-1, with no clear D. The germline V gene encodes CDR1 SGHRS and CDR2 YFSETQ. The germline V and J ends were trimmed by 0 bases and 1 base, with 10 bases remaining between them. The CDR3 totals 15 residues. The CDR3 loop is CASSLAVNRNTEAFF. The CDR3 DNA follows: TGCGCCAGCAGCTTGGCGGTTAACAGGAACACTGAAGCTTTCTTT.

CDR3 protein: CASSPGTARGYEQYF. CDR3 sequence (DNA): TGTGCCAGCAGTCCCGGGACAGCGAGAGGTTACGAGCAGTACTTC. The rearrangement joins TRBV6-5 to TRBJ2-7; TRBD1 matches at 7 bases. This CDR3 comprises 15 residues. Germline assignment: CDR1 MNHEY and CDR2 SVGAGI. The ends lost 5 bases at V and 4 bases at J; junction bases unmatched: 11.

The rearrangement uses TRBV7-8 and TRBJ2-7; perhaps TRBD2 as D (5 bases). V dropped 5 bases and J dropped 2 bases, with 22 bases sitting between them. The CDR3 length is 17 residues. Per germline, CDR1 SGHVS and CDR2 FQNEAQ. This CDR3 reads CASSAPIWSSLPYEQYF. The CDR3 coding sequence is TGTGCCAGCAGCGCCCCTATTTGGTCTAGCTTGCCCTACGAGCAGTACTTC.

This sequence joins TRBV5-1 and TRBJ1-5; D is perhaps TRBD1 (6 bases). The CDR3 consists of 22 residues. Germline assignment: CDR1 SGHRS and CDR2 YFSETQ. V dropped 4 bases and J dropped 4 bases, with 36 bases sitting between them. The CDR3 sequence: CASSPVSRNRDTPILWNQPQHF. In DNA form, the CDR3 reads TGCGCCAGCAGCCCCGTTTCGAGGAATCGGGACACCCCCATTTTGTGGAATCAGCCCCAGCATTTT.

This rearrangement joins TRBV9 to TRBJ2-2; 9 bases agree with TRBD2. V was pared by 3 bases and J by 0 bases, with 3 bases of the junction left unmatched. Germline V gives CDR1 SGDLS, CDR2 YYNGEE. There are 16 residues in the CDR3. The CDR3 spells CASSARLAANTGELFF. In DNA form, the CDR3 reads TGTGCCAGCAGCGCCAGACTAGCGGCGAACACCGGGGAGCTGTTTTTT.

The rearrangement joins TRBV19 to TRBJ2-3; TRBD2 agrees at 10 bases. This CDR3 region has 16 residues. The J segment lost 3 bases and the V segment lost 1 base, leaving 4 bases of the junction unmatched. CDR1 LNHDA and CDR2 SQIVND come from the germline V gene (reference sequence). CDR3 amino acids: CASSIAASGSTDTQYF. The CDR3 DNA reads as TGTGCCAGTAGTATAGCGGCTAGCGGGAGTACAGATACGCAGTATTTT.